These 14 T cell receptor beta chains were sequenced from one sample in a study of shared clonotypes between healthy human individuals. This table comes from immunoSEQ multiplex PCR, and its TCRdb copy is limited to in-frame clones, with some not included. The sample records just over 95,000 clones, around two thirds being singletons. Sequenced input: memory CD8+ T cells sorted from blood. Subset reported: CD45RO+ cells pooled with CCR7-negative TemRA cells. The receptor set was obtained from a man aged 25-40 years in good health.

The J gene is TRBJ2-7, the V gene TRBV28; TRBD1 agrees at 8 bases. CDR1 and CDR2 from the germline V gene are MDHEN and SYDVKM. This CDR3 contains 17 residues. With 6 bases clipped from V and 1 base from J, the junction kept 14 bases outside the gene matches. The CDR3 nucleotides are TGTGCCAGCAGCTATCCCCGAGGACAGGGAGCTTCCTACGAGCAGTACTTC. It is translated as CASSYPRGQGASYEQYF.

In this sample, this clone turned up a few times. This chain connects TRBV10-2 to TRBJ2-5; possibly TRBD1 for D (5 bases). Germline-derived CDR1 and CDR2 are WSHSY and SAAADI. The CDR3 covers 17 residues. The V gene lost 2 bases and the J gene lost 1 base, with 17 bases spanning the gap. The CDR3 coding sequence is TGCGCCAGCAGTGAGCTCCCAGGGATCAAGTTCCAAGAGACCCAGTACTTC. This sequence encodes CASSELPGIKFQETQYF.

V usage is TRBV9 and J usage is TRBJ2-7, with TRBD1 as a possible D gene (5 bases). The CDR3 spans 14 residues. The germline V and J ends were trimmed by 5 bases and 0 bases, with 12 bases remaining between them. CDR1 SGDLS and CDR2 YYNGEE come from the germline V gene. The CDR3 nucleotides read TGTGCCAGCAGTACAGGTCCACGCTCCTACGAGCAGTACTTC. Protein sequence: CASSTGPRSYEQYF.

The rearrangement joins TRBV6-5 to TRBJ1-4, with D possibly matching TRBD1 (5 bases). Trimming removed 9 bases from V and 8 bases from J, with 7 bases in between. Germline values: CDR1 MNHEY, CDR2 SVGAGI. The length of the CDR3 is 10 residues. As DNA, the CDR3 is TGTGCCAGGGGGGACGAAAAACTGTTTTTT. Residues: CARGDEKLFF.

The gene calls are TRBV7-3 and TRBJ2-5; D gene uncertain. This CDR3 has 12 amino acids. Deletions cut 2 bases from V and 10 bases from J, with 11 bases between. Per germline, CDR1 SGHTA and CDR2 FQGTGA. CDR3 amino acids: CASSLAYSGQYF. Here the CDR3 DNA reads TGTGCCAGCAGCTTAGCGTACAGTGGCCAGTACTTC. Full variable domain (rest looked up from reference TRBV7-3 and TRBJ2-5): GAGVSQTPSNKVTEKGKYVELRCDPISGHTALYWYRQSLGQGPEFLIYFQGTGAADDSGLPNDRFFAVRPEGSVSTLKIQRTERGDSAVYLCASSLAYSGQYFGPGTRLLVL.

Details on this clone: A much larger clone differs by one base, so this may be a read error. This same CDR3 is encoded by further DNA sequences in the sample. J is TRBJ1-5 and V is TRBV6-5, with D uncertain. This CDR3 has 12 residues. CDR1 and CDR2 (germline): MNHEY, SVGAGI. Trimming took 0 bases from V and 7 from J, leaving 4 bases between them. The CDR3 DNA reads TGTGCCAGCAGTTACTCGGGCCAGCCCCAGCATTTT. Translated, it gives CASSYSGQPQHF.

The chain employs TRBV5-4 and TRBJ1-1, with 9 bases identical to TRBD1. Germline V gene lookup returns CDR1 SGHNT and CDR2 YYREEE (reference sequence). J was trimmed by 4 bases and V by 2 bases; bases with no gene match: 6. The CDR3 sequence is 15 residues long. The CDR3 sequence is CASSFSGQGITEAFF. DNA for the CDR3: TGTGCCAGCAGCTTTTCGGGACAGGGTATCACTGAAGCTTTCTTT. The complete variable domain, with remaining parts taken from reference TRBV5-4 and TRBJ1-1, reads ETGVTQSPTHLIKTRGQQVTLRCSSQSGHNTVSWYQQALGQGPQFIFQYYREEENGRGNFPPRFSGLQFPNYSSELNVNALELDDSALYLCASSFSGQGITEAFFGQGTRLTVV.

The chain combines TRBV19 with TRBJ1-4; 11 nucleotides line up with TRBD1. The CDR3 is 15 amino acids. Germline loops: CDR1 LNHDA, CDR2 SQIVND (reference sequence). The J segment lost 5 bases and the V segment lost 3 bases, leaving 2 bases of the junction unmatched. Written as DNA, the CDR3 is TGTGCCAGTAGTATCGGACAGGGGGCGAATGAAAAACTGTTTTTT. Translated: CASSIGQGANEKLFF.

Points on this clone: A read error may be the cause here, since a much bigger clone is one base away. The chain combines TRBV6-9 with TRBJ2-7; the match to TRBD2 covers 8 bases. The J segment lost 0 bases and the V segment lost 5 bases, leaving 6 bases of the junction unmatched. Germline V gene data show CDR1 as MNHGY and CDR2 as SVAAGI. This CDR3 has 15 residues. CDR3 in DNA: TGTGCCAGCAGTGAAGCGCTAGCGGGCTCCTACGAGCAGTACTTC. As protein: CASSEALAGSYEQYF.

As to this clone: One junction end disagrees with the germline gene, perhaps due to a read error. In the same sample, other DNA sequences code for this CDR3. V and J are TRBV7-9 and TRBJ1-1; the match to TRBD1 covers 8 bases. From germline, CDR1 is SEHNR and CDR2 FQNEAQ (reference sequence). This CDR3 contains 14 residues. The CDR3 nucleotides are TGCGCCAGCAGCGCAGACAGGGGATTCACTGAAGCTTTCTTT. Translating gives CASSADRGFTEAFF.

Turning to this clone: A far larger clone is one nucleotide away, so this likely arose from a read error. The chain combines TRBV6-5 with TRBJ2-7; D gene uncertain. Between the trimmed V and J ends, which lost 5 bases and 3 bases, there was a span of 5 bases. This CDR3 is 11 amino acids long. The germline V gene encodes CDR1 MNHEY and CDR2 SVGAGI. CDR3 loop: CASSEYYEQYF. DNA for the CDR3: TGTGCCAGCAGTGAATACTACGAGCAGTACTTC.

This clone has a handful of counts. Here the CDR3 DNA reads TGTGCCAGCAATGTAGGCGGAGGGAAAACCGGGGAGCTGTTTTTT. Translation gives CASNVGGGKTGELFF. The J gene is TRBJ2-2, the V gene TRBV9; the D gene is possibly TRBD2 (6 bases). Trimming removed 6 bases from V and 5 bases from J, with 17 bases in between. Germline-derived CDR1 and CDR2 are SGDLS and YYNGEE. This CDR3 is 15 amino acids long.

This clone was recorded many times. This sequence joins TRBV5-4 and TRBJ1-1, with TRBD1 matching over 7 bases. J gave up 5 bases and V 2 bases, and 12 bases lay outside the gene matches. The CDR3 consists of 16 residues. Germline V lookup: CDR1 SGHNT, CDR2 YYREEE (reference sequence). The CDR3 sequence: CASSFGSIQGSTEAFF. The DNA for the CDR3 is TGTGCCAGCAGCTTCGGGTCTATACAGGGGAGTACTGAAGCTTTCTTT.

This clone was detected only a few times. The genes are TRBV28 and TRBJ1-2; the D gene is possibly TRBD1 (5 bases). Trimming shortened V by 3 bases and J by 6 bases, and 23 bases separated the two germline ends. The CDR3 has 17 residues. Germline-derived CDR1 and CDR2 are MDHEN and SYDVKM. For the CDR3, the DNA is TGTGCCAGCAGTTTGGAGGGTGGTGAGGGGTTGACACATGGCTACACCTTC. Amino acids: CASSLEGGEGLTHGYTF.